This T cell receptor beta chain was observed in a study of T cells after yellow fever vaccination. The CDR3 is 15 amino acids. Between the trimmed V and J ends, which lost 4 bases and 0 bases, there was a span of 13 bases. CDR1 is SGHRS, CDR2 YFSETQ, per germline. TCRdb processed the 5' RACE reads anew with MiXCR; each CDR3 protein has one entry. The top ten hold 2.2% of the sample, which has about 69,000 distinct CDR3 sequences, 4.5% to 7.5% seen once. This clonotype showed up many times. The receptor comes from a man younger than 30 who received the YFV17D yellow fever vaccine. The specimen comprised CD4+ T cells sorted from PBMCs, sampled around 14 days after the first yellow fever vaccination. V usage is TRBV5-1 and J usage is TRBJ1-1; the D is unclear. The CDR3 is CASSPASSLNTEAFF. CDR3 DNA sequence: TGCGCCAGCAGCCCGGCGAGTTCCTTGAACACTGAAGCTTTCTTT.